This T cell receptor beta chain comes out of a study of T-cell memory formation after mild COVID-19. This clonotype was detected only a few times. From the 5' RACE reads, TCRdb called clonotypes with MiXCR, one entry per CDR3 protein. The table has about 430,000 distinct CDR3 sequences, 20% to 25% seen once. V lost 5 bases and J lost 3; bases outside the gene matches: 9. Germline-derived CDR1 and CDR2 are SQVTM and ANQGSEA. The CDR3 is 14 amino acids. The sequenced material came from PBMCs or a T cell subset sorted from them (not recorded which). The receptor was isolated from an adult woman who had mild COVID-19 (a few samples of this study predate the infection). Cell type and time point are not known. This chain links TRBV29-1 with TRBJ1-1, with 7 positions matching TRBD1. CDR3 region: CSVTDRAGYTEAFF. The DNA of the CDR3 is TGCAGCGTTACTGACAGGGCAGGATACACTGAAGCTTTCTTT.